The present TCR beta chain was sequenced within a study of T cell repertoires in cytomegalovirus infection. For the study at large: CMV epitopes that were recently identified and HLA-C-restricted were used alongside well-studied HLA-B-restricted ones. Study-level findings and limits: CMV-specific HLA-C-restricted TCR beta clonotypes dominated the ex vivo response.

Germline CDR1 and CDR2: MNHNS and SASEGT. This CDR3 comprises 13 residues. MiXCR was run by TCRdb on the reads, yielding one entry per CDR3 protein. The repertoire consists of 750,000 to 900,000 distinct CDR3 sequences, with 29% occurring once and the leading ten covering approximately 14%. For this clonotype: Its antigen is undetermined. Sequence at one end of the junction differs from germline and may be a read error.

The rearrangement uses TRBV6-1 and TRBJ2-2, with 7 bases matching TRBD1. Specimen: cultured CD8+ T cells from PBMCs, collected from culture after CMV antigen stimulation. The receptor comes from a human donor in good health (CMV status not recorded). Some clones in this sample may be carry-over from other donors' samples. The CDR3 region is CVSSGTVTGELFF. The CDR3 DNA follows: TGTGTCAGCAGTGGGACAGTCACCGGGGAGCTGTTTTTT.